Given below is one TCR beta chain in context. As to time point: before preoperative PTX-NDP chemotherapy. There are 16 residues in the CDR3. The germline V and J ends were trimmed by 5 bases and 6 bases, with 21 bases remaining between them. CDR1 is SGHTA, CDR2 FQGNSA, per germline. TCRdb reanalysed the PCR reads using MiXCR and keeps one entry per CDR3 protein. This table holds about 15,000 distinct CDR3 sequences, 48% found once. This sample was taken from a study of esophageal squamous cell carcinoma under preoperative chemotherapy. The chain couples TRBV7-2 to TRBJ2-3, with a possible D match to TRBD2 (7 bases). Specimen collection occurred from a patient given preoperative chemotherapy. This receptor was identified in a human donor with esophageal squamous cell carcinoma. The donor label of this sample is uncertain. The CDR3 loop reads CASSRKGGGAWDTQYF. CDR3 DNA sequence: TGTGCCAGCAGCCGAAAGGGGGGGGGAGCGTGGGATACGCAGTATTTT.